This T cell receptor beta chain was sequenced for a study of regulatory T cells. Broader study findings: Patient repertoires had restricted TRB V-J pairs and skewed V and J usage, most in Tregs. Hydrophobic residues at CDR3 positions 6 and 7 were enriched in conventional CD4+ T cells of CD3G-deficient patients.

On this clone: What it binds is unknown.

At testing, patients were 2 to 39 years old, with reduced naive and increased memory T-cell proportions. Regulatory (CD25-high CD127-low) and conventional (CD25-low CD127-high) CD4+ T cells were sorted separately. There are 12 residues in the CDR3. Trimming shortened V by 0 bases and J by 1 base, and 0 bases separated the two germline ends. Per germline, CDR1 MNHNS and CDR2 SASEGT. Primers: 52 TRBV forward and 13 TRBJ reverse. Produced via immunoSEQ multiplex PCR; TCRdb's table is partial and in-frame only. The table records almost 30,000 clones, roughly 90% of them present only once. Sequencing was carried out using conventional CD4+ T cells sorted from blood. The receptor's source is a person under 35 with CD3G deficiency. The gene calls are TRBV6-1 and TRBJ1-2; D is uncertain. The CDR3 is CASSEANYGYTF. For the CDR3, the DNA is TGTGCCAGCAGTGAAGCTAACTATGGCTACACCTTC.